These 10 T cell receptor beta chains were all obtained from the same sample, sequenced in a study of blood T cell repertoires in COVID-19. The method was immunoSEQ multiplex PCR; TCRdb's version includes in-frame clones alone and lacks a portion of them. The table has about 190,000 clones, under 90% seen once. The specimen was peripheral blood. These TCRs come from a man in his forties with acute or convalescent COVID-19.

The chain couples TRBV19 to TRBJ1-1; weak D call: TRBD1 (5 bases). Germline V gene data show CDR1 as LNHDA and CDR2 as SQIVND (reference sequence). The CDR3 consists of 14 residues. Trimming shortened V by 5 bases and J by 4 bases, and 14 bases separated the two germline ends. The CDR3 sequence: CASSSRTGGTEAFF. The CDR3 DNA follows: TGTGCCAGTAGTTCACGGACGGGGGGCACTGAAGCTTTCTTT. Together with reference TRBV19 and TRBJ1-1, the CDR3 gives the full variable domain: DGGITQSPKYLFRKEGQNVTLSCEQNLNHDAMYWYRQDPGQGLRLIYYSQIVNDFQKGDIAEGYSVSREKKESFPLTVTSAQKNPTAFYLCASSSRTGGTEAFFGQGTRLTVV.

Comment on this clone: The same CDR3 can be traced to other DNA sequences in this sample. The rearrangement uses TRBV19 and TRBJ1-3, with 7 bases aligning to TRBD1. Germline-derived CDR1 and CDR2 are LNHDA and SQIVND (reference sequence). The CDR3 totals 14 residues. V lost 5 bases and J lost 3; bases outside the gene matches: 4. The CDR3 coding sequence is TGTGCCAGTAGTCTACAGGGGCTTGGAAACACCATATATTTT. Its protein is CASSLQGLGNTIYF.

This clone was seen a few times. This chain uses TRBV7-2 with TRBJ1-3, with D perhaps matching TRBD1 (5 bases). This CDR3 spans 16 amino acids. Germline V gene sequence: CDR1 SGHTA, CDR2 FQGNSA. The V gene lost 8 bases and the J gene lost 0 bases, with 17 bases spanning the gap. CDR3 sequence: CASSTTASISGNTIYF. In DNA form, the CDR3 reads TGTGCCAGCTCAACGACAGCCAGCATCTCTGGAAACACCATATATTTT.

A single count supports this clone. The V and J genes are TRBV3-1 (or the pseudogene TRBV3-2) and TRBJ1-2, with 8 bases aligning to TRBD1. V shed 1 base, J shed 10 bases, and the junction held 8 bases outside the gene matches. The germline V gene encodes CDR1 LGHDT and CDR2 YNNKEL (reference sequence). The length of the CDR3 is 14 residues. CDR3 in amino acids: CASSQAQGGLIYTF. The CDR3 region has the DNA TGTGCCAGCAGCCAAGCACAGGGGGGCTTAATCTACACCTTC.

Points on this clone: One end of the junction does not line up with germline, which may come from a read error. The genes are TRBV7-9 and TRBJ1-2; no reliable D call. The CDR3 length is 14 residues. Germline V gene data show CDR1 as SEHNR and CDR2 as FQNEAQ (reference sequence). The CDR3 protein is CASSLAPAVSGYTF. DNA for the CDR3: TGTGCCAGCAGCCTAGCGCCCGCGGTGAGTGGCTACACCTTC.

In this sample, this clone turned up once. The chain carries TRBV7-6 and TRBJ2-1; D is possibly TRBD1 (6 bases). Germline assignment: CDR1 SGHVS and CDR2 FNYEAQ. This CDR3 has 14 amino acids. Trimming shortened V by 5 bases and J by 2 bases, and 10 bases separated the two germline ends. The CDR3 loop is CASSPGTTYNEQFF. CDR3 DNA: TGTGCCAGCAGCCCCGGGACAACCTACAATGAGCAGTTCTTC. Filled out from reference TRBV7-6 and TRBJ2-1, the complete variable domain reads GAGVSQSPRYKVTKRGQDVALRCDPISGHVSLYWYRQALGQGPEFLTYFNYEAQQDKSGLPNDRFSAERPEGSISTLTIQRTEQRDSAMYRCASSPGTTYNEQFFGPGTRLTVL.

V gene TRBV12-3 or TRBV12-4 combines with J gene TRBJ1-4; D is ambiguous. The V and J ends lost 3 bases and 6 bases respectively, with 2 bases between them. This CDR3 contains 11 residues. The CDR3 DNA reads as TGTGCCAGCAGTTTCGATGAAAAACTGTTTTTT. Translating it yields CASSFDEKLFF.

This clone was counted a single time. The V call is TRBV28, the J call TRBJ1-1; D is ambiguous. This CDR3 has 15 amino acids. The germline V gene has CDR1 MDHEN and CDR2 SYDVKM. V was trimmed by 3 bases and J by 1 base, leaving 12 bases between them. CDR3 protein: CASSFRGLPNTEAFF. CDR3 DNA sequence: TGTGCCAGCAGTTTCCGAGGACTCCCGAACACTGAAGCTTTCTTT.

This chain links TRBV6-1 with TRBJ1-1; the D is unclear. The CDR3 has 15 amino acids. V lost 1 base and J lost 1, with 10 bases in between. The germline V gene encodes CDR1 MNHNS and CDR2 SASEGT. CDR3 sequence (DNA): TGTGCCAGCAGTGAAGACCTAGGGAGGAACACTGAAGCTTTCTTT. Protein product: CASSEDLGRNTEAFF.

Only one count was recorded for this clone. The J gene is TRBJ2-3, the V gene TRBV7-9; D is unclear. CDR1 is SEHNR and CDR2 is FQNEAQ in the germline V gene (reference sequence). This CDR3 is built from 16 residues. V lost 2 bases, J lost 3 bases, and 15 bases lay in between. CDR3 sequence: CASSLYGDTRTDTQYF. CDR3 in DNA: TGTGCCAGCAGCTTATATGGCGACACCCGGACAGATACGCAGTATTTT.